This T cell receptor (beta chain) was found in a study of T-cell memory formation after mild COVID-19. Study-wide points: A balance of CD4 and CD8 characterized clones contracting day 15 to 85, whereas later expanders leaned CD4+. The authors did not confirm SARS-CoV-2 specificity of second-wave clones peaking day 37.

MiXCR was run by TCRdb on the 5' RACE reads, yielding one entry per CDR3 protein. This table holds roughly 120,000 distinct CDR3 sequences, 15% to 20% found once. As concerns this clonotype: The antigen remains unidentified.

Germline V gives CDR1 SNHLY, CDR2 FYNNEI. The V and J ends lost 5 bases and 4 bases, in that order; junction bases with no gene match: 11. The CDR3 consists of 16 residues. The sequence came from an adult woman who had mild COVID-19 (a few samples of this study predate the infection). Cell type and time point are not known. Sequencing was performed on PBMCs or a T cell subset sorted from them (not recorded which). This sequence joins TRBV2 and TRBJ1-1; 9 nucleotides align to TRBD1. CDR3 coding DNA: TGTGCCAGCAGTCTGGACAGGGGAGCCCTGCTCACTGAAGCTTTCTTT. It is translated as CASSLDRGALLTEAFF.